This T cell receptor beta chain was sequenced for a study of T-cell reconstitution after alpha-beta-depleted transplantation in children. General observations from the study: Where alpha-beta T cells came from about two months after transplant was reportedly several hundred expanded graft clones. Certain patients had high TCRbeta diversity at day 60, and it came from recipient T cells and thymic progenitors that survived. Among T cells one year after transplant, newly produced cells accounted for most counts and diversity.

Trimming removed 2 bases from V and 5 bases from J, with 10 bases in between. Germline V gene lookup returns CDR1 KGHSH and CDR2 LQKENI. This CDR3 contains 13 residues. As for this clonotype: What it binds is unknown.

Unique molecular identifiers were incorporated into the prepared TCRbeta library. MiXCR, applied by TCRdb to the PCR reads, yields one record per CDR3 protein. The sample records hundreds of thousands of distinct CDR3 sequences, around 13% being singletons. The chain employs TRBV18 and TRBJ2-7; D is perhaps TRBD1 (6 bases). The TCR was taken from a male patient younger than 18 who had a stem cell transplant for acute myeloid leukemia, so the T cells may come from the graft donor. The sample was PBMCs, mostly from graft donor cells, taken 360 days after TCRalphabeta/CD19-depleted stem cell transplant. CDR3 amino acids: CASSPKQGDEQYF. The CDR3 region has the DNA TGTGCCAGCTCACCAAAACAGGGCGACGAGCAGTACTTC.